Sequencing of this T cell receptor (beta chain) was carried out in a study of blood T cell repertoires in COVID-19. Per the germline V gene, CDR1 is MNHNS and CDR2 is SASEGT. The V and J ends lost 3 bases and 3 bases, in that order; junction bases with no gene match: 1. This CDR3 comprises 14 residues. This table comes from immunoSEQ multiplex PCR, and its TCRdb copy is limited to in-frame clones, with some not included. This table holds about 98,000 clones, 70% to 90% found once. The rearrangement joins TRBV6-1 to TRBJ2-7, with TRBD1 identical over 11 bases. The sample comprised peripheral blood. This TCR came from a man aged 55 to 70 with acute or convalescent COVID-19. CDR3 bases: TGTGCCAGCAGTGAGGGACAGGGGGTCTACGAGCAGTACTTC. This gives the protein CASSEGQGVYEQYF.